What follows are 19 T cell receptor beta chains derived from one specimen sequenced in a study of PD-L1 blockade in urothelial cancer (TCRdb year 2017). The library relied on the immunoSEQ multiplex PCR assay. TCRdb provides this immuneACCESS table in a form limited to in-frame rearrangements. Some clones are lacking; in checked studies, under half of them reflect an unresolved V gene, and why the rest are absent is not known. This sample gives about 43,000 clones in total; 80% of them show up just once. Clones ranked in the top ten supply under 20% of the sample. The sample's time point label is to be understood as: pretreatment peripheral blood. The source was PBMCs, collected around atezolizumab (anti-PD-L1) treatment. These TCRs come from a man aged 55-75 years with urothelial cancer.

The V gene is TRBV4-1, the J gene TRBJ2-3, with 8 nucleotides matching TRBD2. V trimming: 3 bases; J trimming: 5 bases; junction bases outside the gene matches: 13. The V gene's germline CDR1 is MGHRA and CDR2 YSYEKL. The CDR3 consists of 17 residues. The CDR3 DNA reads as TGCGCCAGCAGCCAGAGGCCGGGGGGGGAGCAGGGAGATACGCAGTATTTT. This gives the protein CASSQRPGGEQGDTQYF.

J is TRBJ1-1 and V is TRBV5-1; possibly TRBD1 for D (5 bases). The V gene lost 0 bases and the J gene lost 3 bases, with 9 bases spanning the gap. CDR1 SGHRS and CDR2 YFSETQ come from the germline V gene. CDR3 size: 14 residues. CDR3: CASSLAAQDTEAFF. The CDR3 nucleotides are TGCGCCAGCAGCTTGGCCGCACAGGACACTGAAGCTTTCTTT.

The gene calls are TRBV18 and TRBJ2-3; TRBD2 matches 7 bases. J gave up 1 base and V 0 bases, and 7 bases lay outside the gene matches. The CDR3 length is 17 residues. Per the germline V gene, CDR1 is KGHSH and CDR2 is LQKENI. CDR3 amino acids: CASSPPVGAGGTDTQYF. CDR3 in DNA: TGTGCCAGCTCACCACCGGTTGGCGCGGGGGGCACAGATACGCAGTATTTT.

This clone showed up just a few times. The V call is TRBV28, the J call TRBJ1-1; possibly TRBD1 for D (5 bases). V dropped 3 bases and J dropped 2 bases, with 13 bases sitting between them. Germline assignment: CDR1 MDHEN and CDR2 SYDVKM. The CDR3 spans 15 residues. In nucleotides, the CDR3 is TGTGCCAGCAGTTTTGGTGTCAGGGTAAACACTGAAGCTTTCTTT. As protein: CASSFGVRVNTEAFF.

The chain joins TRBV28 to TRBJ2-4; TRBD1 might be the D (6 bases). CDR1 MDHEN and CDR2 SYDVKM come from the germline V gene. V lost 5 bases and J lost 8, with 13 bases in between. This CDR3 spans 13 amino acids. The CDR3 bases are TGTGCCAGCAGTCGGACAGTAGTGGACATTCAGTACTTC. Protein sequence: CASSRTVVDIQYF.

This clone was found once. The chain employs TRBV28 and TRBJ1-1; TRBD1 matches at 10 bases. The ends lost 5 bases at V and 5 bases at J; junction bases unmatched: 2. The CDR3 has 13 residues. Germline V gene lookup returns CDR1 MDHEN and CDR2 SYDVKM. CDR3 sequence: CASSGTGVTEAFF. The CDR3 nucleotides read TGTGCCAGCAGTGGGACAGGGGTAACTGAAGCTTTCTTT.

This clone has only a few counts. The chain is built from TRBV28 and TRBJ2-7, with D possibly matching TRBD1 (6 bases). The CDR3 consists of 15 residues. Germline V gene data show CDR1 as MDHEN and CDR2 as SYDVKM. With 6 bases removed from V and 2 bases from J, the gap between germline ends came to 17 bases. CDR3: CASSPGPGETYEQYF. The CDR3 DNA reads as TGTGCCAGCAGCCCAGGGCCAGGGGAGACCTACGAGCAGTACTTC.

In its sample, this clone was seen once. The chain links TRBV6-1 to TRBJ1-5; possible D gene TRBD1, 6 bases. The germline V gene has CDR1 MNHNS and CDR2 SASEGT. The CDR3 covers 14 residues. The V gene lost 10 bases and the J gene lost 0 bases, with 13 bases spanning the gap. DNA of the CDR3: TGTGCCACCTGGGGACAAAATAGCAATCAGCCCCAGCATTTT. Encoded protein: CATWGQNSNQPQHF.

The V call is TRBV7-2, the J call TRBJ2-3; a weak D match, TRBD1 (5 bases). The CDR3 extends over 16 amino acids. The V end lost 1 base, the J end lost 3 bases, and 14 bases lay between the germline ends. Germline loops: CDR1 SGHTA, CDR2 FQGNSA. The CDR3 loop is CASSLGDSRTTDTQYF. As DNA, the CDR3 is TGTGCCAGCAGCTTAGGAGACAGTAGAACAACAGATACGCAGTATTTT.

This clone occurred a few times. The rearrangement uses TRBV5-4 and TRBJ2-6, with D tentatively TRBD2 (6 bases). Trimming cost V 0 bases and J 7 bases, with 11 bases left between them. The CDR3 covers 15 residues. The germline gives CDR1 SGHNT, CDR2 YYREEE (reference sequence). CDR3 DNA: TGTGCCAGCAGCTTGGGACCGGAGGGAGCCAACGTCCTGACTTTC. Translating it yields CASSLGPEGANVLTF.

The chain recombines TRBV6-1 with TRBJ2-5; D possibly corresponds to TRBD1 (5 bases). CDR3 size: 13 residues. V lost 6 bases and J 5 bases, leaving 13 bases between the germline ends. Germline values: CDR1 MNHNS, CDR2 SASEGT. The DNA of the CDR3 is TGTGCCAGCAGGAGTAGGGGTAGGGAGACCCAGTACTTC. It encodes CASRSRGRETQYF.

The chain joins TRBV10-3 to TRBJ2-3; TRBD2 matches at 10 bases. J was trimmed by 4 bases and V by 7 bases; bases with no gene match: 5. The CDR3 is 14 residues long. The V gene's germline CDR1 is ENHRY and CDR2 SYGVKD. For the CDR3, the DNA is TGTGCCATCAACCCTAGCGGGAGCTCAGATACGCAGTATTTT. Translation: CAINPSGSSDTQYF.

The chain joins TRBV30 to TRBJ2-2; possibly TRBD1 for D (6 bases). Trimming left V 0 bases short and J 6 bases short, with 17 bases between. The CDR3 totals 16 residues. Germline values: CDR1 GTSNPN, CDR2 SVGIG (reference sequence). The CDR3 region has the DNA TGTGCCTGGAGTGTGGGGACATCCAGTGGGGCCGGGGAGCTGTTTTTT. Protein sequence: CAWSVGTSSGAGELFF. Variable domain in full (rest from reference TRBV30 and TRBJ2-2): SQTIHQWPATLVQPVGSPLSLECTVEGTSNPNLYWYRQAAGRGLQLLFYSVGIGQISSEVPQNLSASRPQDRQFILSSKKLLLSDSGFYLCAWSVGTSSGAGELFFGEGSRLTVL.

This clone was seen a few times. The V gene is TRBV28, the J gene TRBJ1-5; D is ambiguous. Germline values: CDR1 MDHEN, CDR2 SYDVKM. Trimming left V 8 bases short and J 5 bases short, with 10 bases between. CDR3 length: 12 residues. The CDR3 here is CASQSGDQPQHF. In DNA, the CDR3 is TGTGCCAGCCAGAGCGGCGATCAGCCCCAGCATTTT.

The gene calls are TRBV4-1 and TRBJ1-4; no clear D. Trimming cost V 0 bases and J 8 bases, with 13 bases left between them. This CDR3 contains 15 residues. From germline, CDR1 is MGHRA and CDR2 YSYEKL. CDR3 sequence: CASSQDFSHQEKLFF. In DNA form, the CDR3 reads TGCGCCAGCAGCCAAGATTTCAGTCATCAGGAAAAACTGTTTTTT.

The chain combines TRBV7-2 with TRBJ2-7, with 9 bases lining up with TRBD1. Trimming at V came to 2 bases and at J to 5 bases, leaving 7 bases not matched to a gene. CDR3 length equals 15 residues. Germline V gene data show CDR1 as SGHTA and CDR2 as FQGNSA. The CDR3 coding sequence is TGTGCCAGCAGCTTACCGGGACAGGGAATGGACGAGCAGTACTTC. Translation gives CASSLPGQGMDEQYF. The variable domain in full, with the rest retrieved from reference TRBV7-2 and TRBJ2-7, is GAGVSQSPSNKVTEKGKDVELRCDPISGHTALYWYRQSLGQGLEFLIYFQGNSAPDKSGLPSDRFSAERTGGSVSTLTIQRTQQEDSAVYLCASSLPGQGMDEQYFGPGTRLTVT.

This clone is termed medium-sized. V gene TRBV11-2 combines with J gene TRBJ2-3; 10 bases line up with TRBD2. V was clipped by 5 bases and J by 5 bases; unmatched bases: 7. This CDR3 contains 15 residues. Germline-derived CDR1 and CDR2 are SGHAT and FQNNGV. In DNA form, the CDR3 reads TGTGCCAGCAGCCAAGGACTAGCGGAGGGAGATACGCAGTATTTT. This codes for CASSQGLAEGDTQYF.

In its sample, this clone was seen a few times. CDR3 residues: CASSERRNTEAFF. CDR3 in DNA: TGTGCCAGCAGTGAACGCAGGAACACTGAAGCTTTCTTT. J is TRBJ1-1 and V is TRBV6-1; no clear D. Germline loops: CDR1 MNHNS, CDR2 SASEGT. The length of the CDR3 is 13 residues. Trimming pared 2 bases from V and 1 base from J, leaving 5 bases between.

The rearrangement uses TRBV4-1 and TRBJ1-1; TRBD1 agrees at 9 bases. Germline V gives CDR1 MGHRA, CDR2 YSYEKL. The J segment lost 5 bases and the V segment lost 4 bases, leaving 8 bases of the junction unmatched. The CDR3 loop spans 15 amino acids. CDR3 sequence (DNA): TGCGCCAGCAGCCTAGAACAGGGGGCAAAAACTGAAGCTTTCTTT. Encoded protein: CASSLEQGAKTEAFF.